The 30 T cell receptor beta chains reported below all come from one sample, sequenced in a study of T cell repertoires in cytomegalovirus infection. One entry per CDR3 protein results from TCRdb running MiXCR on the reads. The sample lists 150,000 to 200,000 distinct CDR3 sequences, around 15% occurring once. The specimen sequenced was PBMCs. Receptors were obtained from a human donor in good health (CMV status not recorded). Some clones in this sample may be carry-over from other donors' samples.

This clonotype was counted many times. This chain uses TRBV19 with TRBJ2-5; 11 nucleotides agree with TRBD2. The CDR3 is 16 residues long. CDR1 is LNHDA, CDR2 SQIVND, per germline (reference sequence). V was pared by 7 bases and J by 2 bases, with 9 bases of the junction left unmatched. The CDR3 region is CASTRGLAERQETQYF. The CDR3 DNA sequence: TGTGCCAGTACCCGGGGACTAGCGGAGCGACAAGAGACCCAGTACTTC.

This sequence joins TRBV20-1 and TRBJ2-5; 9 bases line up with TRBD1. V shed 1 base and J 5 bases; nucleotides not matched to a gene: 8. This CDR3 has 15 amino acids. Per germline, CDR1 DFQATT and CDR2 SNEGSKA (reference sequence). The CDR3, as DNA: TGCAGTGCTAGAGTCTCCGGGACAGGGCACGAGACCCAGTACTTC. Translated: CSARVSGTGHETQYF.

This clonotype has at least ten counts. The CDR3 spells CASSPWTGWTNEKLFF. As DNA, the CDR3 is TGTGCCAGCAGCCCTTGGACAGGGTGGACTAATGAAAAACTGTTTTTT. The chain uses TRBV7-2 and TRBJ1-4; 8 bases fit TRBD1. V was pared by 5 bases and J by 2 bases, with 7 bases of the junction left unmatched. The CDR3 covers 16 residues. Germline values: CDR1 SGHTA, CDR2 FQGNSA.

This clonotype was counted between two and nine times. This chain's CDR3 is CASRAGTGNEQFF. Here the CDR3 DNA reads TGTGCCAGCAGGGCCGGGACAGGGAATGAGCAGTTCTTC. The rearrangement joins TRBV12-3 or TRBV12-4 to TRBJ2-1, with TRBD1 identical over 9 bases. The ends lost 6 bases at V and 7 bases at J; junction bases unmatched: 4. The CDR3 extends over 13 amino acids.

This clonotype has ten or more counts. J is TRBJ2-5 and V is TRBV5-6, with D possibly being TRBD1 or TRBD2 (5 bases each). Trimming left V 5 bases short and J 3 bases short, with 14 bases between. Germline V gene sequence: CDR1 SGHDT, CDR2 YYEEEE. The CDR3 contains 14 residues. The CDR3 sequence: CASRRLLGEETQYF. The CDR3 nucleotides read TGTGCCAGCAGGCGGCTTTTGGGGGAAGAGACCCAGTACTTC.

The chain links TRBV12-3 or TRBV12-4 to TRBJ2-2; D is unclear. The V end lost 9 bases, the J end lost 1 base, and 6 bases lay between the germline ends. The CDR3 length is 12 residues. CDR3 residues: CARQENTGELFF. The CDR3 bases are TGTGCCAGGCAGGAGAACACCGGGGAGCTGTTTTTT.

There are a few counts of this clonotype. This chain links TRBV25-1 with TRBJ1-1; unclear D gene. The CDR3 contains 14 residues. Germline V CDR1 and CDR2: MGHDK, SYGVNS. V was trimmed by 4 bases and J by 0 bases, leaving 9 bases between them. DNA for the CDR3: TGTGCCAGCAGTGTGGACGGCATGAACACTGAAGCTTTCTTT. Protein product: CASSVDGMNTEAFF.

The rearrangement uses TRBV29-1 and TRBJ2-5; D is unresolved. Deletions cut 7 bases from V and 5 bases from J, with 17 bases between. The germline V gene encodes CDR1 SQVTM and CDR2 ANQGSEA. The CDR3 extends over 13 amino acids. CDR3 bases: TGCAGCGCCCTTCACGAGGTTGGGGAGACCCAGTACTTC. Its protein product is CSALHEVGETQYF.

This clonotype showed up just a few times. This sequence joins TRBV28 and TRBJ1-5; D is unresolved. Germline assignment: CDR1 MDHEN and CDR2 SYDVKM. Trimming removed 6 bases from V and 2 bases from J, with 11 bases in between. The CDR3 is made up of 14 amino acids. CDR3 in amino acids: CASRETRGNQPQHF. The CDR3 DNA follows: TGTGCCAGCAGGGAAACGAGGGGCAATCAGCCCCAGCATTTT.

The chain carries TRBV2 and TRBJ2-7, with D unclear. Germline values: CDR1 SNHLY, CDR2 FYNNEI. There are 13 residues in the CDR3. V lost 1 base and J lost 3, with 7 bases in between. CDR3 nucleotides: TGTGCCAGCAGTGAAGGAATCTTCTACGAGCAGTACTTC. It translates to CASSEGIFYEQYF.

The rearrangement links TRBV2 to TRBJ1-1; D perhaps matches TRBD1 (5 bases). The V gene lost 10 bases and the J gene lost 4 bases, with 19 bases spanning the gap. Germline CDR1 and CDR2: SNHLY and FYNNEI. This CDR3 contains 14 residues. In DNA, the CDR3 is TGTGCCACCCCGACCCTTCTTGGGGGCACTGAAGCTTTCTTT. Encoded protein: CATPTLLGGTEAFF.

This chain uses TRBV28 with TRBJ2-5; D may be TRBD2 (6 bases). The germline V gene has CDR1 MDHEN and CDR2 SYDVKM. The CDR3 spans 17 residues. Trimming removed 3 bases from V and 3 bases from J, with 20 bases in between. The CDR3 protein is CASSFPAGYSLKETQYF. CDR3 DNA: TGTGCCAGCAGTTTCCCAGCGGGCTATTCACTTAAAGAGACCCAGTACTTC.

The rearrangement joins TRBV10-2 to TRBJ1-1, with D uncertain. The CDR3 contains 15 residues. Germline values: CDR1 WSHSY, CDR2 SAAADI. The V end lost 3 bases, the J end lost 0 bases, and 11 bases lay between the germline ends. The DNA of the CDR3 is TGCGCCAGCAGTGAAATCGGCACCATGAACACTGAAGCTTTCTTT. Translated, it gives CASSEIGTMNTEAFF.

This clonotype has a count of ten or more. The V call is TRBV10-3, the J call TRBJ1-1; the D is unclear. V lost 1 base and J 4 bases, leaving 13 bases between the germline ends. The germline CDR1 and CDR2 sequences are ENHRY and SYGVKD. The CDR3 is 15 amino acids. Here the CDR3 DNA reads TGTGCCATCAGTGAGTTAGGTACGAGAGGCACTGAAGCTTTCTTT. This codes for CAISELGTRGTEAFF.

V usage is TRBV5-6 and J usage is TRBJ1-1; D unclear. This CDR3 is built from 15 residues. Trimming cost V 0 bases and J 2 bases, with 11 bases left between them. Germline CDR1 is SGHDT and CDR2 is YYEEEE. In nucleotides, the CDR3 is TGTGCCAGCAGCTTGGGAAGGGCTCCAAACACTGAAGCTTTCTTT. Translating it yields CASSLGRAPNTEAFF.

The chain couples TRBV14 to TRBJ2-5; D may be TRBD1 or TRBD2 (5 bases each). Between the trimmed V and J ends, which lost 3 bases and 2 bases, there was a span of 10 bases. CDR3 length equals 14 residues. Germline V CDR1 and CDR2: SGHDN, FVKESK. The CDR3 is CASSHEGRQETQYF. The CDR3 DNA reads TGTGCCAGCAGCCACGAGGGGCGGCAAGAGACCCAGTACTTC.

The rearrangement joins TRBV28 to TRBJ2-1; weak D call: TRBD2 (6 bases). Trimming cost V 5 bases and J 7 bases, with 15 bases left between them. This CDR3 spans 14 amino acids. CDR1 and CDR2 from the germline V gene are MDHEN and SYDVKM. CDR3 sequence (DNA): TGTGCCAGCAGTCCACTAGCATGGGCAAATGAGCAGTTCTTC. The encoded protein is CASSPLAWANEQFF.

Ten or more counts support this clonotype. The V and J genes are TRBV7-2 and TRBJ2-2, with D possibly being TRBD1 (6 bases). CDR1 is SGHTA, CDR2 FQGNSA, per germline. The CDR3 extends over 15 amino acids. Trimming cost V 3 bases and J 6 bases, with 14 bases left between them. The CDR3: CASSFLTGPSGELFF. Here the CDR3 DNA reads TGTGCCAGCAGCTTTTTAACAGGGCCTTCCGGGGAGCTGTTTTTT.

This clonotype has a count of ten or more. This chain uses TRBV7-8 with TRBJ2-1; weak D call: TRBD1 (6 bases). CDR1 is SGHVS, CDR2 FQNEAQ, per germline. V lost 1 base and J lost 1, with 11 bases in between. The CDR3 is 16 amino acids. CDR3 residues: CASSLGTRGSYNEQFF. The CDR3 nucleotides read TGTGCCAGCAGCTTAGGGACGAGGGGGTCCTACAATGAGCAGTTCTTC.

This clonotype has at least ten counts. The rearrangement joins TRBV7-8 to TRBJ2-5; D is perhaps TRBD1 (6 bases). The CDR3 runs to 14 residues. Per germline, CDR1 SGHVS and CDR2 FQNEAQ. V gave up 4 bases and J gave up 4 bases, with 13 bases separating them. This chain's CDR3 is CASSSEGGGETQYF. The DNA for the CDR3 is TGTGCCAGCAGCTCGGAAGGGGGTGGAGAGACCCAGTACTTC.

This clonotype has ten or more counts. This chain joins TRBV7-9 and TRBJ2-1; no clear D. CDR1 is SEHNR, CDR2 FQNEAQ, per germline (reference sequence). The germline V and J ends were trimmed by 1 base and 7 bases, with 8 bases remaining between them. This CDR3 is 13 amino acids long. CDR3 protein: CASSLGALNEQFF. CDR3 in DNA: TGTGCCAGCAGCTTAGGGGCTTTAAATGAGCAGTTCTTC. Combining the CDR3 with reference TRBV7-9 and TRBJ2-1 gives the whole variable domain DTGVSQNPRHKITKRGQNVTFRCDPISEHNRLYWYRQTLGQGPEFLTYFQNEAQLEKSRLLSDRFSAERPKGSFSTLEIQRTEQGDSAMYLCASSLGALNEQFFGPGTRLTVL.

In its sample, this clonotype was seen many times. The chain joins TRBV12-3 or TRBV12-4 to TRBJ2-3, with TRBD2 as a possible D gene (6 bases). This CDR3 comprises 14 residues. Deletions cut 8 bases from V and 5 bases from J, with 17 bases between. CDR3 DNA sequence: TGTGCCAGCCGACCAAACGTGGGGGGAGATACGCAGTATTTT. Protein product: CASRPNVGGDTQYF.

V and J are TRBV29-1 and TRBJ2-7; possible D gene TRBD1, 6 bases. The CDR3 runs 13 residues. Germline V CDR1 and CDR2: SQVTM, ANQGSEA. V was shortened by 6 bases and J by 2 bases, with 14 bases between the two germline ends. The CDR3 sequence is CSVERDTPYEQYF. CDR3 bases: TGCAGCGTCGAACGGGACACTCCCTACGAGCAGTACTTC.

The rearrangement links TRBV20-1 to TRBJ2-7; no clear D. The CDR3 runs to 12 residues. V was shortened by 3 bases and J by 2 bases, with 8 bases between the two germline ends. Germline CDR1 DFQATT, CDR2 SNEGSKA (reference sequence). CDR3 nucleotides: TGCAGTGCTAGCTTCCGGGCCTACGAGCAGTACTTC. Its protein is CSASFRAYEQYF.

This clonotype was seen a few times. The chain uses TRBV5-5 and TRBJ2-3; 8 bases map to TRBD1. The V and J ends lost 7 bases and 3 bases, in that order; junction bases with no gene match: 13. CDR3 size: 16 residues. Germline-derived CDR1 and CDR2 are SGHKS and YYEKEE (reference sequence). CDR3 bases: TGTGCCAGCCTACCAATCGGACAGGGAAGGACAGATACGCAGTATTTT. Its translation: CASLPIGQGRTDTQYF.

This clonotype was counted many times. The rearrangement uses TRBV28 and TRBJ1-1; D might be TRBD1 (6 bases). CDR1 is MDHEN, CDR2 SYDVKM, per germline. CDR3 length: 15 amino acids. Trimming shortened V by 5 bases and J by 5 bases, and 18 bases separated the two germline ends. CDR3 DNA sequence: TGTGCCAGCAGTGGAACACAGGGACTGGGGACTGAAGCTTTCTTT. Translating gives CASSGTQGLGTEAFF.

There are many counts of this clonotype. Here the CDR3 reads CASSFRGGGSYEQYF. Here the CDR3 DNA reads TGTGCCAGCAGCTTCAGGGGGGGCGGTTCCTACGAGCAGTACTTC. The chain combines TRBV7-8 with TRBJ2-7; D tentatively fits TRBD1 or TRBD2 (7 bases each). The V gene's germline CDR1 is SGHVS and CDR2 FQNEAQ. V was shortened by 3 bases and J by 1 base, with 13 bases between the two germline ends. The CDR3 covers 15 residues.

The gene calls are TRBV18 and TRBJ2-2, with a tentative D call TRBD1 (5 bases). This CDR3 contains 16 residues. CDR1 is KGHSH and CDR2 is LQKENI in the germline V gene. V was trimmed by 2 bases and J by 1 base, leaving 11 bases between them. DNA of the CDR3: TGTGCCAGCTCACCAATTCGACAGTTGAACACCGGGGAGCTGTTTTTT. This gives the protein CASSPIRQLNTGELFF.

This clonotype was seen many times. The chain employs TRBV7-2 and TRBJ1-6; the match to TRBD1 covers 7 bases. The CDR3 spans 17 residues. The J segment lost 5 bases and the V segment lost 5 bases, leaving 12 bases of the junction unmatched. Germline CDR1 and CDR2: SGHTA and FQGNSA. CDR3 DNA sequence: TGTGCCAGCAGCCGGACTCCCGGGACAGCTAATAATTCACCCCTCCACTTT. Protein product: CASSRTPGTANNSPLHF.

This clonotype has a count of ten or more. V is TRBV7-2 and J is TRBJ2-5; 12 bases match TRBD1. This CDR3 contains 15 residues. Germline CDR1 and CDR2: SGHTA and FQGNSA. Trimming removed 5 bases from V and 4 bases from J; junction bases left unmatched: 5. CDR3 nucleotides: TGTGCCAGCAGCCCGGGGACAGGGGGCACAGAGACCCAGTACTTC. Translated: CASSPGTGGTETQYF.